One and the same sample provided the 20 T cell receptor beta chains below, sequenced in a study of CD4 T cells in relation to SARS-CoV-2 and coronaviruses (dated by TCRdb to about 2021). Antigen specificity for these receptors is unknown. Receptor amplification or capture employed the immunoSEQ multiplex PCR assay. The table was pulled from immuneACCESS by TCRdb, which kept in-frame rearrangements only. Such tables lose some clones; where checked, under half of the loss comes from unresolved V genes, and the rest has no known cause. In all, the sample holds 16,000 or so clones, and around three quarters of those were seen once. The top ten constitute about 16% of the sample. CD4+ T cells from unexposed donors were collected before the COVID-19 pandemic (2011-2018). After around 11 days of culture, CD4+ T cells were isolated with the EasySep CD4+ T cell isolation kit. The sequenced sample consisted of CD4+ T cells from PBMCs, cultured in vitro. The receptor source for this set is a human donor in good health.

The chain employs TRBV27 and TRBJ2-7; TRBD1 matches at 8 bases. CDR3 length: 12 amino acids. The germline V gene has CDR1 MNHEY and CDR2 SMNVEV (reference sequence). The V gene end was trimmed by 9 bases and the J gene end by 2 bases; junction bases not matched to a gene: 3. This CDR3 is CASGQGPYEQYF. The CDR3 nucleotides read TGTGCCAGTGGACAGGGCCCCTACGAGCAGTACTTC.

J is TRBJ2-7 and V is TRBV6-5; 7 nucleotides line up with TRBD2. J was trimmed by 6 bases and V by 6 bases; bases with no gene match: 8. Germline V gene lookup returns CDR1 MNHEY and CDR2 SVGAGI. The CDR3 length is 13 residues. In DNA, the CDR3 is TGTGCCAGCAGAGGGAGCGGGATAGTCGAGCAGTACTTC. This codes for CASRGSGIVEQYF.

The V gene is TRBV9, the J gene TRBJ2-6; 7 bases align to TRBD1. Per germline, CDR1 SGDLS and CDR2 YYNGEE. The length of the CDR3 is 15 residues. J gave up 0 bases and V 3 bases, and 0 bases lay outside the gene matches. The CDR3 DNA follows: TGTGCCAGCAGCGGGACAGGCTCTGGGGCCAACGTCCTGACTTTC. It specifies CASSGTGSGANVLTF.

This clone was counted once. The chain recombines TRBV5-1 with TRBJ1-4, with 7 bases fitting TRBD1. CDR3 length equals 16 residues. With 0 bases clipped from V and 4 bases from J, the junction kept 6 bases outside the gene matches. CDR1 and CDR2 from the germline V gene are SGHRS and YFSETQ. The CDR3 loop reads CASSLAVTGDNEKLFF. The CDR3 DNA sequence: TGCGCCAGCAGCTTGGCGGTAACAGGGGATAATGAAAAACTGTTTTTT.

CDR3 nucleotide sequence: TGTGCCAGCGGATCCGGGACTAGTTTACTCCCGCTCTACGAGCAGTACTTC. Protein product: CASGSGTSLLPLYEQYF. The rearrangement joins TRBV2 to TRBJ2-7; 8 positions agree with TRBD2. The CDR3 is 17 residues long. Trimming cost V 8 bases and J 3 bases; bases outside gene matches: 18. CDR1 SNHLY and CDR2 FYNNEI come from the germline V gene.

This chain connects TRBV5-1 to TRBJ1-2, with a weak D call TRBD1 (5 bases). The germline CDR1 and CDR2 sequences are SGHRS and YFSETQ. The CDR3 consists of 17 residues. With 0 bases removed from V and 5 bases from J, the gap between germline ends came to 20 bases. Here the CDR3 reads CASSLVRLGREVYGYTF. The CDR3, as DNA: TGCGCCAGCAGCTTGGTTCGGTTAGGCAGGGAAGTTTATGGCTACACCTTC.

The CDR3 DNA follows: TGTGCCAGCAGCTTTCTCGGACAGTATAATTCACCCCTCCACTTT. Its translation: CASSFLGQYNSPLHF. The chain is built from TRBV7-3 and TRBJ1-6; possibly TRBD1 for D (6 bases). V shed 3 bases and J shed 4 bases, with 10 bases lying between them. CDR3 length: 15 residues. CDR1 is SGHTA, CDR2 FQGTGA, per germline.

The genes are TRBV10-2 and TRBJ2-7; D is unresolved. In germline, CDR1 is WSHSY, CDR2 SAAADI. Trimming cost V 4 bases and J 0 bases, with 7 bases left between them. The CDR3 loop spans 13 amino acids. CDR3 loop: CASSADVSYEQYF. Written as DNA, the CDR3 is TGCGCCAGCAGTGCGGACGTCTCCTACGAGCAGTACTTC.

This sequence joins TRBV20-1 and TRBJ2-7; TRBD2 might be the D (5 bases). The length of the CDR3 is 12 residues. CDR1 is DFQATT, CDR2 SNEGSKA, per germline (reference sequence). V lost 3 bases, J lost 4 bases, and 10 bases lay in between. In DNA, the CDR3 is TGCAGTGCTAGTCTTAGGGAGTACGAGCAGTACTTC. As protein: CSASLREYEQYF.

The genes are TRBV9 and TRBJ2-1; 8 nucleotides line up with TRBD1. The V gene's germline CDR1 is SGDLS and CDR2 YYNGEE. CDR3 length equals 16 residues. V was pared by 3 bases and J by 4 bases, with 9 bases of the junction left unmatched. In nucleotides, the CDR3 is TGTGCCAGCAGCGCCCAACTTCGGACAGGGTACAATGAGCAGTTCTTC. Translating it yields CASSAQLRTGYNEQFF.

This clone was counted a single time. The chain combines TRBV5-1 with TRBJ2-7, with TRBD2 matching over 14 bases. The junction had 7 bases not matched to a gene; V was cut back by 2 bases and J by 0 bases. The CDR3 length is 18 residues. Per the germline V gene, CDR1 is SGHRS and CDR2 is YFSETQ. The CDR3, as DNA: TGCGCCAGCAGCTTTAGAGGGACTAGCGGGAGTACCTCCTACGAGCAGTACTTC. Translated, it gives CASSFRGTSGSTSYEQYF.

This clone appeared a few times. The V and J genes are TRBV20-1 and TRBJ1-2; D is undetermined. Germline V gives CDR1 DFQATT, CDR2 SNEGSKA (reference sequence). V shed 1 base and J shed 8 bases, with 8 bases lying between them. The CDR3 contains 11 residues. CDR3 sequence reads: CSARGIGGYTF. Written as DNA, the CDR3 is TGCAGTGCTAGAGGGATAGGCGGCTACACCTTC.

This clone has just a few counts. The chain joins TRBV20-1 to TRBJ1-2, with D maybe TRBD1 (5 bases). Trimming stripped 3 bases from V and 5 bases from J, with 13 bases between. This CDR3 is built from 13 residues. Germline V gene data show CDR1 as DFQATT and CDR2 as SNEGSKA (reference sequence). The CDR3, as DNA: TGCAGTGCTAGTAGCGGGGGGTTATATGGCTACACCTTC. Protein sequence: CSASSGGLYGYTF.

The V and J genes are TRBV2 and TRBJ1-1, with a weak D call TRBD1 (6 bases). CDR3 size: 13 residues. Trimming cost V 5 bases and J 7 bases, with 14 bases left between them. The germline V gene has CDR1 SNHLY and CDR2 FYNNEI. CDR3 nucleotide sequence: TGTGCCAGCAGTTCAAGGGGGGATGGTGAAGCTTTCTTT. Translating it yields CASSSRGDGEAFF. Combining the CDR3 with reference TRBV2 and TRBJ1-1 gives the whole variable domain EPEVTQTPSHQVTQMGQEVILRCVPISNHLYFYWYRQILGQKVEFLVSFYNNEISEKSEIFDDQFSVERPDGSNFTLKIRSTKLEDSAMYFCASSSRGDGEAFFGQGTRLTVV.

V and J are TRBV5-1 and TRBJ2-7; the match to TRBD2 covers 7 bases. CDR1 and CDR2 (germline): SGHRS, YFSETQ. This CDR3 contains 16 residues. Losses at the gene ends were 0 bases for V and 7 bases for J; bases not matched to a gene: 13. The CDR3 loop reads CASSLAGTGGREEQYF. The DNA for the CDR3 is TGCGCCAGCAGCTTGGCCGGGACGGGAGGCCGGGAGGAGCAGTACTTC.

This chain connects TRBV4-1 to TRBJ2-3; no firm D call. Per germline, CDR1 MGHRA and CDR2 YSYEKL. There are 16 residues in the CDR3. Trimming took off 3 bases at V and 6 bases at J, with 19 bases between the two ends. CDR3 residues: CASSHKEAGRRDTQYF. The CDR3 DNA sequence: TGCGCCAGCAGCCACAAAGAAGCTGGACGGCGGGATACGCAGTATTTT.

The chain employs TRBV2 and TRBJ1-6; D is possibly TRBD1 (6 bases). Looked up from germline, CDR1 is SNHLY and CDR2 is FYNNEI. V lost 1 base to trimming and J lost 1 base, with 17 bases between them. The CDR3 sequence is 19 residues long. The CDR3 region is CASSEGPRGRGSYNSPLHF. The CDR3 DNA sequence: TGTGCCAGCAGTGAAGGCCCCAGGGGAAGGGGGTCCTATAATTCACCCCTCCACTTT.

This clone was seen once. The J gene is TRBJ2-7, the V gene TRBV15; D is unresolved. CDR3 length equals 11 residues. Trimming left V 0 bases short and J 4 bases short, with 1 base between. Germline CDR1 LNHNV, CDR2 YYDKDF (reference sequence). The DNA for the CDR3 is TGTGCCACCAGCAGAGAATACGAGCAGTACTTC. Translation gives CATSREYEQYF.

V and J are TRBV2 and TRBJ1-1; D ambiguous. In germline, CDR1 is SNHLY, CDR2 FYNNEI. V dropped 3 bases and J dropped 1 base, with 9 bases sitting between them. The CDR3 totals 14 residues. This CDR3 reads CASSDGIPNTEAFF. The CDR3 DNA sequence: TGTGCCAGCAGTGACGGGATCCCGAACACTGAAGCTTTCTTT.

The genes are TRBV28 and TRBJ1-2, with D unclear. The length of the CDR3 is 13 residues. Trimming removed 4 bases from V and 3 bases from J, with 9 bases in between. Germline V gene lookup returns CDR1 MDHEN and CDR2 SYDVKM. In nucleotides, the CDR3 is TGTGCCAGCAGTTCCTGGACGTACTATGGCTACACCTTC. This translates into CASSSWTYYGYTF.